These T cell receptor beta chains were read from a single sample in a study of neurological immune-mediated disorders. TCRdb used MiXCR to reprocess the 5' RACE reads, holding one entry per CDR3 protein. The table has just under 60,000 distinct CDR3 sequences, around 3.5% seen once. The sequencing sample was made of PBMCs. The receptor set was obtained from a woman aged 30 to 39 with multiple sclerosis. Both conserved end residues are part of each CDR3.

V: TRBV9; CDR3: CASSVAAGGAETQYF
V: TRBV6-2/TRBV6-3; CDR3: CASSVLSYNEQFF
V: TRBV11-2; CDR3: CASSLLRDSPLHF
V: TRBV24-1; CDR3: CATSDLTSGGLGNEQFF
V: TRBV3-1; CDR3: CASSQPRDREYRETQYF
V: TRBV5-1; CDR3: CASSGGPSTDTQYF
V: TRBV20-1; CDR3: CSASGSGGYTF
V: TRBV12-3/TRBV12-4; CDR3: CASSFLGLEQFF
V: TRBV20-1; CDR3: CSARGAGGHEQYF
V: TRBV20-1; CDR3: CSATPQRGGYEQYF
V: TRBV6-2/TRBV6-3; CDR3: CASSYFGNTEAFF
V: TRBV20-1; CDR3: CSARSGTSYGYTF
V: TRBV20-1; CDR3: CSAREGVLHGELFF
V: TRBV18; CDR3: CASSPLGTQYF
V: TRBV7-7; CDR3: CASSYRVGGEETQYF
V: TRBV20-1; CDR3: CSARTETMNTEAFF
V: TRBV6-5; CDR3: CASGQWRNTEAFF
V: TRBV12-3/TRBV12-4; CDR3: CASSSVGTGEKTQYF
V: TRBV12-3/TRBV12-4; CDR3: CASSLALPGQYF
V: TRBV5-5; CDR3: CASTLGGSLYEQYF
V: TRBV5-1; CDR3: CASSHASGKEEQYF
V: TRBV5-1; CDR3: CASSLAGRVSLHF
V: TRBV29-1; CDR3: CSPNGVQGPNTGELFF
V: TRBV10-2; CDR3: CASRDTGQGSHEQYF
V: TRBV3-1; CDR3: CASSQGASTGELFF
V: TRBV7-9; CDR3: CASSFDGKETQYF
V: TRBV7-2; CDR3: CASSLSGYGANVLTF
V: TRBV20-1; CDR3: CSAREVARTVGYTF
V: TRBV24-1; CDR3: CATSGQGGETQYF
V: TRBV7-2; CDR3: CASSKRGQGAYEQYF
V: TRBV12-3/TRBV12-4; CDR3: CASSLIGQALGNTIYF
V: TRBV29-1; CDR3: CSVAPGASTDTQYF
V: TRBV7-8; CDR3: CASSWRDSAVTEAFF
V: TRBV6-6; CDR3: CASSYSSLAGYTDTQYF
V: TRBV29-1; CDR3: CSVAEGSSNYGYTF
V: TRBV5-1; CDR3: CASSINVLSETQYF
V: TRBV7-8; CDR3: CASSLQATSNQPQHF
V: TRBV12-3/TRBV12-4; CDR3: CASSPRDSLSGQYF
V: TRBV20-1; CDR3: CSARRTGRFEQFF
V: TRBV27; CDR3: CASSSLPSTGELFF
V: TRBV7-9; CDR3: CASSSGAGEAFF
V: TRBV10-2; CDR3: CASGSPGQGRTEAFF
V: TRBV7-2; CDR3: CASSLAPAATYGYTF
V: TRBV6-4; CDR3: CASSRDRDSPLHF
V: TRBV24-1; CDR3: CATSKTGSWTGELFF
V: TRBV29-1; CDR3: CSVSGPIF
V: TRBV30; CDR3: CAWRGPYEQYF
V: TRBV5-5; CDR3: CASSFDRFNTGELFF
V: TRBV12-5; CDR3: CASGLVRTSGGAETQYF
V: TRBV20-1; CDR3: CSARDDIVGSTDTQYF
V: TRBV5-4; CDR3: CASSERGGELFF
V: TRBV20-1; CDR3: CSARPQTGGDYEQYF
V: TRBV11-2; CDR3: CASSLVVGTVYEQYF
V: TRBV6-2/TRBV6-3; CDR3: CASGAITGTISTGELFF